The T cell receptor beta chain under discussion was sequenced for a study of early T cells in non-severe SARS-CoV-2 infection. CDR3 size: 16 residues. The germline CDR1 and CDR2 sequences are ENHRY and SYGVKD. The V end lost 1 base, the J end lost 7 bases, and 16 bases lay between the germline ends. From the 5' RACE reads, TCRdb called clonotypes with MiXCR, one entry per CDR3 protein. The sample lists tens of thousands of distinct CDR3 sequences, over 7% seen once, with around 4% in the top ten. The receptor was isolated from an adult who was a healthcare worker with PCR-confirmed SARS-CoV-2 infection or an uninfected control (not recorded which). Sequenced material: whole blood. The V and J genes are TRBV10-3 and TRBJ1-4, with unresolved D. CDR3 nucleotides: TGTGCCATCAGTGAGTTTGATAGCCCCGGCAGTGAAAAACTGTTTTTT. This translates into CAISEFDSPGSEKLFF.